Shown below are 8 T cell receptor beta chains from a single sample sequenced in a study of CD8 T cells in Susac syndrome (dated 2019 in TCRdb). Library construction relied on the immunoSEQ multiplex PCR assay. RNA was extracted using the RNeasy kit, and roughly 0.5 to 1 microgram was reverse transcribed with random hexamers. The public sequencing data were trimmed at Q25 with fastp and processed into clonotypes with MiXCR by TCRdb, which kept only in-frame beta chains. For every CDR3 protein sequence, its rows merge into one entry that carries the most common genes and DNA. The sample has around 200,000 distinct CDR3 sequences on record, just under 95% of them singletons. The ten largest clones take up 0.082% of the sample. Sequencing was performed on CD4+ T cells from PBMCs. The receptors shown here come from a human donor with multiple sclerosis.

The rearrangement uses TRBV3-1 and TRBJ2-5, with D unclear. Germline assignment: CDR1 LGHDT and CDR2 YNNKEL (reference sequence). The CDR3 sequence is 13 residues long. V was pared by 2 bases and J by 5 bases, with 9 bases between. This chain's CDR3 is CASSQRFRETQYF. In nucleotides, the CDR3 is TGTGCCAGCAGCCAACGCTTTCGGGAGACCCAGTACTTC.

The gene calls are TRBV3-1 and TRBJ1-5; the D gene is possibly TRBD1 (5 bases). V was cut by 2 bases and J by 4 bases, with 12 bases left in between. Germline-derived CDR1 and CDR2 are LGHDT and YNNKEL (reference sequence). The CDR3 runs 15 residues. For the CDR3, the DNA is TGTGCCAGCAGCCAATTCAATGGGGCAAATCAGCCCCAGCATTTT. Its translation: CASSQFNGANQPQHF.

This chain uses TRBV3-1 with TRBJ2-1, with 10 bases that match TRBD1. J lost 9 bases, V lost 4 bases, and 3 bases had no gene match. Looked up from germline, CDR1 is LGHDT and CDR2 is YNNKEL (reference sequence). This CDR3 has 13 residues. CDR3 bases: TGTGCCAGCAGCCGGGGACAGGGGAGTGAGCAGTTCTTC. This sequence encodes CASSRGQGSEQFF.

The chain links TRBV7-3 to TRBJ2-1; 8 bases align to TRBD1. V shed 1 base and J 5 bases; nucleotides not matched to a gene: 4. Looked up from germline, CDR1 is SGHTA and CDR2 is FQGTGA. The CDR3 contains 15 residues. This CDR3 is CASSLRQGFNNEQFF. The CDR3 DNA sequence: TGTGCCAGCAGCTTAAGACAGGGGTTTAACAATGAGCAGTTCTTC.

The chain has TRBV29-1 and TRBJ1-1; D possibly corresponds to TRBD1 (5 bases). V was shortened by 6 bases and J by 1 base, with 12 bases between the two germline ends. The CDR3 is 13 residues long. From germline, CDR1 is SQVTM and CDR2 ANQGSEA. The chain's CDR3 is CSVPGGKNTEAFF. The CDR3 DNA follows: TGCAGCGTACCTGGGGGGAAGAACACTGAAGCTTTCTTT.

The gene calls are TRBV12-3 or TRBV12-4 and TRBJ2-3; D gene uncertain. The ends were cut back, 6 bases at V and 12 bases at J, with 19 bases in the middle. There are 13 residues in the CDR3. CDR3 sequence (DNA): TGTGCCAGCAGACCCCTGGACGGAGTCTACCAGTATTTT. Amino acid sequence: CASRPLDGVYQYF.

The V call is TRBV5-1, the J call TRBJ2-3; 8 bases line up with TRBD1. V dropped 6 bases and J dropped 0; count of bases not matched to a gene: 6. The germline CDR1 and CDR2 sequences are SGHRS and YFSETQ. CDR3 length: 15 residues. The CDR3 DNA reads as TGCGCCAGCAACTGGCGGGACAGGAGCACAGATACGCAGTATTTT. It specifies CASNWRDRSTDTQYF.

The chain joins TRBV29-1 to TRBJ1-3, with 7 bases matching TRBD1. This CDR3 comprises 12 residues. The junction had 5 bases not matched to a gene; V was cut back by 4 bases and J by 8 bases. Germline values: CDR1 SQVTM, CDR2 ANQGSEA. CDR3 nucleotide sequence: TGCAGCGTTGTTGGGACAGCGGACACCATATATTTT. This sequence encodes CSVVGTADTIYF. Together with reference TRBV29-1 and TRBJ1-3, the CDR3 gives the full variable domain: SAVISQKPSRDICQRGTSLTIQCQVDSQVTMMFWYRQQPGQSLTLIATANQGSEATYESGFVIDKFPISRPNLTFSTLTVSNMSPEDSSIYLCSVVGTADTIYFGEGSWLTVV.